One sample yielded the 30 T cell receptor beta chains listed below, sequenced in a study of T cell changes during pregnancy in multiple sclerosis. Measured with immunoSEQ multiplex PCR; TCRdb has only the in-frame clones, and not every one. The table includes about 77,000 clones, approximately 91% detected once. The sequenced sample was peripheral blood, obtained before pregnancy. These receptors all come from a female donor with multiple sclerosis, enrolled in a pregnancy study.

The CDR3 protein is CASRATDAGYYGYTF. The CDR3 DNA sequence: TGTGCCAGCAGAGCAACAGACGCAGGGTATTATGGCTACACCTTC. The rearrangement joins TRBV6-6 to TRBJ1-2; D may be TRBD1 (5 bases). CDR1 and CDR2 from the germline V gene are MNHNY and SVGAGI (reference sequence). V lost 6 bases, J lost 5 bases, and 19 bases lay in between. CDR3 length: 15 residues.

V usage is TRBV29-1 and J usage is TRBJ1-2, with D perhaps TRBD1 (5 bases). Trimming removed 6 bases from V and 3 bases from J, with 11 bases in between. The CDR3 length is 12 residues. Per the germline V gene, CDR1 is SQVTM and CDR2 is ANQGSEA. The CDR3 loop reads CSVLRDDYGYTF. In DNA, the CDR3 is TGCAGCGTGCTCAGGGATGACTATGGCTACACCTTC.

A single count supports this clone. The V call is TRBV27, the J call TRBJ1-2, with 10 bases identical to TRBD1. V lost 6 bases, J lost 0 bases, and 4 bases stayed unmatched. Germline lookup yields CDR1 MNHEY and CDR2 SMNVEV (reference sequence). The CDR3 consists of 15 residues. CDR3 protein: CASRPDRGANYGYTF. CDR3 nucleotides: TGTGCCAGCAGGCCGGACAGGGGGGCTAACTATGGCTACACCTTC.

This rearrangement joins TRBV10-1 to TRBJ2-1; TRBD2 matches at 8 bases. After removal of 5 bases from V and 9 bases from J, the junction contained 6 bases not matched to a gene. This CDR3 has 13 amino acids. Germline CDR1 WNHNN, CDR2 SYGVQD (reference sequence). CDR3 amino acids: CASSPGGGREQFF. The CDR3 DNA reads as TGCGCCAGCAGTCCCGGGGGGGGCCGTGAGCAGTTCTTC.

V is TRBV19 and J is TRBJ1-5; 8 bases are shared with TRBD1. The CDR3 spans 15 residues. Per the germline V gene, CDR1 is LNHDA and CDR2 is SQIVND (reference sequence). The V segment lost 4 bases and the J segment 2 bases; nucleotides outside the gene matches: 4. CDR3 sequence: CASSRQGNGNQPQHF. In nucleotides, the CDR3 is TGTGCCAGTAGTAGACAGGGGAATGGCAATCAGCCCCAGCATTTT. The full variable domain, completed using reference TRBV19 and TRBJ1-5, is DGGITQSPKYLFRKEGQNVTLSCEQNLNHDAMYWYRQDPGQGLRLIYYSQIVNDFQKGDIAEGYSVSREKKESFPLTVTSAQKNPTAFYLCASSRQGNGNQPQHFGDGTRLSIL.

This rearrangement joins TRBV4-3 to TRBJ2-5, with no clear D. There are 13 residues in the CDR3. The germline V and J ends were trimmed by 4 bases and 5 bases, with 11 bases remaining between them. The germline CDR1 and CDR2 sequences are LGHNA and YSLEER. The CDR3 DNA sequence: TGCGCCAGCAGCCCAGAGCAGTACGAGACCCAGTACTTC. Translated: CASSPEQYETQYF.

Concerning this clone itself: This specimen includes other DNA sequences encoding the same CDR3. This chain connects TRBV19 to TRBJ1-2; no reliable D call. The germline V and J ends were trimmed by 1 base and 2 bases, with 8 bases remaining between them. This CDR3 has 14 residues. In germline, CDR1 is LNHDA, CDR2 SQIVND (reference sequence). The CDR3, as DNA: TGTGCCAGTAGTATAGGACGGGGAAACTATGGCTACACCTTC. Translation: CASSIGRGNYGYTF.

V is TRBV6-5 and J is TRBJ1-4, with D possibly TRBD1 on 6 matching bases. The CDR3 runs to 13 residues. Deletions cut 9 bases from V and 7 bases from J, with 15 bases between. Looked up from germline, CDR1 is MNHEY and CDR2 is SVGAGI. CDR3 sequence reads: CARLAGACEKLFF. The CDR3 nucleotides are TGTGCCAGATTGGCGGGGGCGTGTGAAAAACTGTTTTTT.

The J gene is TRBJ1-1, the V gene TRBV5-1; a possible D gene is TRBD1 (5 bases). The V and J ends lost 0 bases and 4 bases respectively, with 10 bases between them. CDR1 SGHRS and CDR2 YFSETQ come from the germline V gene. CDR3 length equals 14 residues. CDR3 region: CASSLDSGGTEAFF. Written as DNA, the CDR3 is TGCGCCAGCAGCTTGGATTCCGGGGGCACTGAAGCTTTCTTT.

The chain employs TRBV2 and TRBJ1-2; 7 bases agree with TRBD1. The CDR3 extends over 12 amino acids. Trimming at V came to 6 bases and at J to 6 bases, leaving 4 bases not matched to a gene. Germline assignment: CDR1 SNHLY and CDR2 FYNNEI. The CDR3 sequence: CASSVQGNGYTF. DNA of the CDR3: TGTGCCAGCAGCGTACAGGGGAATGGCTACACCTTC.

The chain combines TRBV30 with TRBJ2-1; TRBD2 is a possible D gene (7 bases). Germline V gene lookup returns CDR1 GTSNPN and CDR2 SVGIG (reference sequence). The CDR3 sequence is 14 residues long. Trimming removed 4 bases at V and 4 bases at J, with 14 bases between. The CDR3 DNA is TGTGCCTGGATGAGGGGGGGCTCATACAATGAGCAGTTCTTC. It yields the protein CAWMRGGSYNEQFF.

The V call is TRBV18, the J call TRBJ2-1, with 8 bases aligning to TRBD2. Germline loops: CDR1 KGHSH, CDR2 LQKENI. CDR3 length: 15 residues. The V and J ends lost 6 bases and 8 bases, in that order; junction bases with no gene match: 12. DNA for the CDR3: TGTGCCAGCTCCCCGATCGGGGGGGCAGACGATGAGCAGTTCTTC. Encoded protein: CASSPIGGADDEQFF.

V usage is TRBV20-1 and J usage is TRBJ1-2; 9 positions agree with TRBD1. Germline loops: CDR1 DFQATT, CDR2 SNEGSKA (reference sequence). The V segment lost 2 bases and the J segment 14 bases; nucleotides outside the gene matches: 6. The CDR3 consists of 11 residues. The CDR3 region has the DNA TGCAGTGCTAGAACGGACAGGGGTTGGACCTTC. Amino acids: CSARTDRGWTF.

The rearrangement joins TRBV6-1 to TRBJ1-5, with D possibly being TRBD1 (6 bases). The length of the CDR3 is 14 residues. Per the germline V gene, CDR1 is MNHNS and CDR2 is SASEGT. V was cut by 4 bases and J by 3 bases, with 10 bases left in between. CDR3 amino acids: CASSAGQFNQPQHF. DNA for the CDR3: TGTGCCAGCAGTGCCGGACAGTTCAATCAGCCCCAGCATTTT.

The chain links TRBV2 to TRBJ1-5; D is undetermined. Germline V gives CDR1 SNHLY, CDR2 FYNNEI. V shed 0 bases and J shed 11 bases, with 14 bases lying between them. The length of the CDR3 is 14 residues. The CDR3 DNA is TGTGCCAGCAGTGAAGCGTTCAGGCTATCAGCCCAGCATTTT. Translation gives CASSEAFRLSAQHF.

V and J are TRBV30 and TRBJ1-3, with 7 bases that match TRBD1. CDR3 length equals 14 residues. Germline V gene lookup returns CDR1 GTSNPN and CDR2 SVGIG (reference sequence). The J segment lost 2 bases and the V segment lost 3 bases, leaving 4 bases of the junction unmatched. This CDR3 is CAWSRDRAGNTIYF. The CDR3, as DNA: TGTGCCTGGAGCCGAGACAGGGCTGGAAACACCATATATTTT.

The rearrangement links TRBV5-4 to TRBJ2-7; D is uncertain. V lost 0 bases and J lost 0, with 7 bases in between. The V gene's germline CDR1 is SGHNT and CDR2 YYREEE (reference sequence). The CDR3 covers 14 residues. CDR3 coding DNA: TGTGCCAGCAGCTTGGCCAAATCCTCCTACGAGCAGTACTTC. Amino acid sequence: CASSLAKSSYEQYF.

V gene TRBV15 combines with J gene TRBJ2-7, with a weak D call TRBD2 (6 bases). This CDR3 contains 15 residues. Germline loops: CDR1 LNHNV, CDR2 YYDKDF (reference sequence). V dropped 2 bases and J dropped 7 bases, with 18 bases sitting between them. The CDR3 bases are TGTGCCACCAGCAGATCGCGGGACCTCGCGAGGGAGCAGTACTTC. Protein: CATSRSRDLAREQYF.

J is TRBJ2-1 and V is TRBV29-1; tentative D call: TRBD2 (5 bases). Germline-derived CDR1 and CDR2 are SQVTM and ANQGSEA. This CDR3 contains 11 residues. Trimming shortened V by 7 bases and J by 8 bases, and 12 bases separated the two germline ends. CDR3 sequence reads: CSGTATDEQFF. CDR3 DNA sequence: TGCAGCGGGACTGCTACGGATGAGCAGTTCTTC.

The CDR3 DNA is TGTGCCAGCAGTTTTACGGGTTTTGAGACCCAGTACTTC. Translating gives CASSFTGFETQYF. The rearrangement joins TRBV28 to TRBJ2-5; no clear D gene. CDR1 and CDR2 (germline): MDHEN, SYDVKM. This CDR3 region has 13 residues. The V end lost 3 bases, the J end lost 5 bases, and 10 bases lay between the germline ends.

The V gene is TRBV15, the J gene TRBJ2-7; 7 bases map to TRBD1. With 0 bases clipped from V and 0 bases from J, the junction kept 8 bases outside the gene matches. Germline CDR1 is LNHNV and CDR2 is YYDKDF (reference sequence). The CDR3 runs to 17 residues. This CDR3 is CATSRETVWDSSYEQYF. The CDR3 DNA reads as TGTGCCACCAGCAGAGAAACGGTATGGGACAGCTCCTACGAGCAGTACTTC.

V is TRBV11-2 and J is TRBJ2-1, with 11 positions matching TRBD2. The ends lost 3 bases at V and 3 bases at J; junction bases unmatched: 10. CDR1 is SGHAT, CDR2 FQNNGV, per germline. The CDR3 covers 18 residues. The CDR3 nucleotides are TGTGCCAGCAGCTTCCTAGCGGGGGGATTCCCAGACTACAATGAGCAGTTCTTC. Translating gives CASSFLAGGFPDYNEQFF. Full variable domain (outside the CDR3, taken from reference TRBV11-2 and TRBJ2-1): EAGVAQSPRYKIIEKRQSVAFWCNPISGHATLYWYQQILGQGPKLLIQFQNNGVVDDSQLPKDRFSAERLKGVDSTLKIQPAKLEDSAVYLCASSFLAGGFPDYNEQFFGPGTRLTVL.

The chain has TRBV5-1 and TRBJ1-5; the D is unclear. Trimming pared 5 bases from V and 7 bases from J, leaving 16 bases between. CDR1 is SGHRS, CDR2 YFSETQ, per germline. The CDR3 spans 14 residues. The CDR3 bases are TGCGCCAGCAGAGAGGGTACGTCCGAGCAGCCCCAGCATTTT. This encodes CASREGTSEQPQHF.

The chain links TRBV19 to TRBJ1-3; no clear D. The CDR3 consists of 14 residues. The V end lost 3 bases, the J end lost 3 bases, and 9 bases lay between the germline ends. Germline lookup yields CDR1 LNHDA and CDR2 SQIVND (reference sequence). The CDR3 loop reads CASSIVASGNTIYF. In nucleotides, the CDR3 is TGTGCCAGTAGTATCGTTGCCAGTGGAAACACCATATATTTT.

J is TRBJ2-7 and V is TRBV28, with 9 bases identical to TRBD1. V was pared by 4 bases and J by 7 bases, with 8 bases of the junction left unmatched. The CDR3 runs to 14 residues. Germline V gene sequence: CDR1 MDHEN, CDR2 SYDVKM. CDR3 DNA: TGTGCCAGCAGTTCGCCACAGGGGGCTCGAGAGCAGTACTTC. Translation gives CASSSPQGAREQYF.

This clone appeared once. V is TRBV4-1 and J is TRBJ2-5, with 10 bases matching TRBD1. The J segment lost 5 bases and the V segment lost 4 bases, leaving 10 bases of the junction unmatched. Germline V gene lookup returns CDR1 MGHRA and CDR2 YSYEKL. The CDR3 runs to 16 residues. CDR3 residues: CASSPTPTGGTETQYF. The CDR3 DNA sequence: TGCGCCAGCAGCCCGACTCCGACAGGGGGCACGGAGACCCAGTACTTC.

CDR3: CASSRDRGLGNTIYF. CDR3 in DNA: TGTGCCAGCAGCCGGGACAGGGGGTTGGGAAACACCATATATTTT. The genes are TRBV27 and TRBJ1-3; 11 nucleotides line up with TRBD1. This CDR3 is 15 amino acids long. With V trimmed by 6 bases and J by 4 bases, 5 bases remained unmatched. In germline, CDR1 is MNHEY, CDR2 SMNVEV (reference sequence).

The chain is built from TRBV19 and TRBJ2-3; tentative D call: TRBD2 (5 bases). The CDR3 is 13 residues long. The germline CDR1 and CDR2 sequences are LNHDA and SQIVND (reference sequence). Trimming cost V 5 bases and J 3 bases, with 9 bases left between them. The DNA for the CDR3 is TGTGCCAGTAGTGAGGGAACGACAGATACGCAGTATTTT. Its protein product is CASSEGTTDTQYF.

The chain recombines TRBV2 with TRBJ1-6, with a weak D call TRBD1 (6 bases). This CDR3 is 14 amino acids long. CDR1 and CDR2 from the germline V gene are SNHLY and FYNNEI. V gave up 4 bases and J gave up 7 bases, with 11 bases separating them. CDR3 amino acids: CASSARGTNSPLHF. Written as DNA, the CDR3 is TGTGCCAGCAGTGCCAGGGGTACAAATTCACCCCTCCACTTT.

The chain is built from TRBV7-9 and TRBJ2-5, with 9 bases fitting TRBD1. The CDR3 contains 15 residues. The V segment lost 5 bases and the J segment 7 bases; nucleotides outside the gene matches: 11. Germline CDR1 SEHNR, CDR2 FQNEAQ (reference sequence). The CDR3 region has the DNA TGTGCCAGCAGCCCATATCCTCGACAGGGGGGGACCCAGTACTTC. Translated: CASSPYPRQGGTQYF.